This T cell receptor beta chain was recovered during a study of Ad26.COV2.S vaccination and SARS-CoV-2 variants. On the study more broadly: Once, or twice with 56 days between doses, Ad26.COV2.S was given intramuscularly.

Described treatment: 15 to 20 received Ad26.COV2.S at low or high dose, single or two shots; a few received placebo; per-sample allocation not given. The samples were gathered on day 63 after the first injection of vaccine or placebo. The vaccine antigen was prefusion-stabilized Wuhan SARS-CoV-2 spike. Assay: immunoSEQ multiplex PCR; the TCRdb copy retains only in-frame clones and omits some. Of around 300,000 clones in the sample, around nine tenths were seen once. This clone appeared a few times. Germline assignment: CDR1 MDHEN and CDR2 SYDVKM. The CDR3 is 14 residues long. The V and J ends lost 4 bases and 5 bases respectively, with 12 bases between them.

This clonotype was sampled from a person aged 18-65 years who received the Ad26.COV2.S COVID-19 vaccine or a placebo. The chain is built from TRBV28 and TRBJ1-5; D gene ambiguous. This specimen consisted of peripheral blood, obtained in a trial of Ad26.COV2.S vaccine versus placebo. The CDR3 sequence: CASSSYLGYQPQHF. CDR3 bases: TGTGCCAGCAGTTCCTATCTGGGGTATCAGCCCCAGCATTTT.